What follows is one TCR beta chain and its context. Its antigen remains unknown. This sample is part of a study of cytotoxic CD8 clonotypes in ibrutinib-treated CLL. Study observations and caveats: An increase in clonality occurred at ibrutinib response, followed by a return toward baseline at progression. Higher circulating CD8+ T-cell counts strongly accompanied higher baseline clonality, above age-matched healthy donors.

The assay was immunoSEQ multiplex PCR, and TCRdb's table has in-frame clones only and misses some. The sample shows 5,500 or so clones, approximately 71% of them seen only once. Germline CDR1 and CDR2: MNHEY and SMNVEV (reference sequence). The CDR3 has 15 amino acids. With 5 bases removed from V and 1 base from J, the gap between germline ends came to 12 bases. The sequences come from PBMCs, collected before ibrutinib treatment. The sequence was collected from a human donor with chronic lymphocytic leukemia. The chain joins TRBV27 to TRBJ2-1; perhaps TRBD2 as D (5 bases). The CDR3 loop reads CASSTLDWSYNEQFF. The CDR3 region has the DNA TGTGCCAGCAGTACTTTGGACTGGTCCTACAATGAGCAGTTCTTC.